This TCR beta chain is from a study of blood T cell repertoires in COVID-19. Study overall: From T cells, B-cell-depleted T cells, or PBMCs came the material, which was cDNA or gDNA.

The CDR3 extends over 13 amino acids. Trimming took 2 bases from V and 4 from J, leaving 9 bases between them. Germline assignment: CDR1 SGHRS and CDR2 YFSETQ. This clone appeared a few times. Per the study methods: Researchers report that nucleated cell counts were estimated from reference gene primer amplification. Libraries were prepared by immunoSEQ multiplex PCR; TCRdb keeps only in-frame clonotypes and omits some of them. The DNA gave D and trimming, while V, J and clone size come from that table. Found here are around 190,000 clones, 84% of them singletons; the top ten hold less than 3.5%. The source material was PBMCs or T cells enriched from blood (not recorded which). The sequence was collected from a woman aged 25 to 39 who had been exposed to COVID-19. The genes are TRBV5-1 and TRBJ1-1, with D possibly TRBD1 on 5 matching bases. This CDR3 is CASSLQDSTEAFF. CDR3 nucleotide sequence: TGCGCCAGCAGCTTACAGGATTCCACTGAAGCTTTCTTT.